This T cell receptor (beta chain) stems from a study of blood T cell repertoires in COVID-19. Across the study: Material from acute and convalescent COVID-19 was sourced from the United States, Italy and Spain.

In the source study's methods: Estimation of nucleated cell counts was performed using reference gene primer amplification. Profiled with immunoSEQ multiplex PCR; TCRdb holds only in-frame clones, not every one. For V, J and clone size, that table is used; D and trimming come from the DNA. The table lists 150,000 or so clones, about 90% of them singletons. The source is a woman aged 55-75 years with acute or convalescent COVID-19. Material: peripheral blood.

The CDR3 nucleotides are TGTGCCAGCAGCTCGGATCGCACAGGGGGAGACGGCTACACCTTC. It yields the protein CASSSDRTGGDGYTF. The chain recombines TRBV7-3 with TRBJ1-2; 8 bases align to TRBD1. Germline V gene sequence: CDR1 SGHTA, CDR2 FQGTGA. The CDR3 sequence is 15 residues long. The V segment lost 4 bases and the J segment 8 bases; nucleotides outside the gene matches: 12.